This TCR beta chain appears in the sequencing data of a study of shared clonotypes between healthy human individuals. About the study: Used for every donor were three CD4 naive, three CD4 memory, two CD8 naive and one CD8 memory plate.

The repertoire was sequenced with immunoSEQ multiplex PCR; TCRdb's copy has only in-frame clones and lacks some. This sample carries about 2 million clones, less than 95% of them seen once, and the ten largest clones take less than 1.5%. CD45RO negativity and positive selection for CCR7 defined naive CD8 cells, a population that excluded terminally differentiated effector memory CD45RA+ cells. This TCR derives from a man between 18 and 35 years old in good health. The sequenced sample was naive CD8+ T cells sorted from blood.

The CDR3 region is CASSQDNTAYEQYF. Written as DNA, the CDR3 is TGTGCCAGCAGCCAAGATAACACAGCCTACGAGCAGTACTTC. The rearrangement links TRBV14 to TRBJ2-7; D uncertain. Germline V CDR1 and CDR2: SGHDN, FVKESK. Trimming removed 0 bases at V and 2 bases at J, with 8 bases between. There are 14 residues in the CDR3.